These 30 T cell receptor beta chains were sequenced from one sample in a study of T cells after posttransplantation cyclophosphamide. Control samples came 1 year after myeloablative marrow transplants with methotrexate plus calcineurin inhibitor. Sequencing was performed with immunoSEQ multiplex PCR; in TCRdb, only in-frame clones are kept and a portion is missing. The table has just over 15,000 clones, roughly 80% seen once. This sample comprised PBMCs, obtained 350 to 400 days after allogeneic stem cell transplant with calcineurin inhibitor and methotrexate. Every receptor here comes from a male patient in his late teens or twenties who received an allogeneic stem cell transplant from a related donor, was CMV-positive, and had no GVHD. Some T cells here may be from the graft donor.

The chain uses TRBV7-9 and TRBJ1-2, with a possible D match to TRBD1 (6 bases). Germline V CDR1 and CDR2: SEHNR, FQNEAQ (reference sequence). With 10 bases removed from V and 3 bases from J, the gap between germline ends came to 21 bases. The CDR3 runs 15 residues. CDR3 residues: CATPRGGGEDYGYTF. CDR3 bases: TGTGCCACACCTAGAGGGGGAGGGGAAGACTATGGCTACACCTTC.

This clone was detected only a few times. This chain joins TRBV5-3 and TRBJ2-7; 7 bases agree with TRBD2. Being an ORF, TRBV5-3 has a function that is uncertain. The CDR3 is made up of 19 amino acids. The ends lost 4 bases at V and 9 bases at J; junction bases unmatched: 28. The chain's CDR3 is CARSPGASSAGVAPRGQYF. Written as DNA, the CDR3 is TGTGCCAGAAGCCCCGGGGCTTCCTCGGCGGGAGTAGCCCCTCGGGGGCAGTACTTC.

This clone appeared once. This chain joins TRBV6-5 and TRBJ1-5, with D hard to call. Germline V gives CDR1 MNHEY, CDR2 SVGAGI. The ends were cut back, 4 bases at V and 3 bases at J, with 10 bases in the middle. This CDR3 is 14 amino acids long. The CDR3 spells CASSLVGPNQPQHF. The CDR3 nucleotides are TGTGCCAGCAGTTTGGTTGGCCCCAATCAGCCCCAGCATTTT.

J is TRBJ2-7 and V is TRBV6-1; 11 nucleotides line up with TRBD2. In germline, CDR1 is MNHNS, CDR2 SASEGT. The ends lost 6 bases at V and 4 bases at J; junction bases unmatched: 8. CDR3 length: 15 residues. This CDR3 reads CASRELAGVWYEQYF. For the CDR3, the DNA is TGTGCCAGCAGGGAACTAGCGGGAGTCTGGTACGAGCAGTACTTC.

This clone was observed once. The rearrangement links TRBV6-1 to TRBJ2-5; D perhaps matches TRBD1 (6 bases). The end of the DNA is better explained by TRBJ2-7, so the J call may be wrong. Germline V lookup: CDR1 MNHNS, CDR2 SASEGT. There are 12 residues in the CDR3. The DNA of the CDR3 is TGTGCCAGCGAGGGACAAACCTACGAGCAGTACTTC. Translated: CASEGQTYEQYF.

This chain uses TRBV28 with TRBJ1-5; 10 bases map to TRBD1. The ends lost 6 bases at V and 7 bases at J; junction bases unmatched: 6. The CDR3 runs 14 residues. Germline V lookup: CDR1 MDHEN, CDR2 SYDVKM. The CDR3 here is CASSPRDRGQPQHF. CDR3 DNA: TGTGCCAGCAGCCCCAGGGACAGGGGACAGCCCCAGCATTTT.

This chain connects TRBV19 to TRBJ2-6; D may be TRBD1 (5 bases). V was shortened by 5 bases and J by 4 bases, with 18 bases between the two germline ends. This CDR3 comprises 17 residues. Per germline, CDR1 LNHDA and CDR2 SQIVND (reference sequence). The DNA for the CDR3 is TGTGCCAGTAGTCTAACATGGAGCGCAGGGGGGGCCAACGTCCTGACTTTC. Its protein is CASSLTWSAGGANVLTF.

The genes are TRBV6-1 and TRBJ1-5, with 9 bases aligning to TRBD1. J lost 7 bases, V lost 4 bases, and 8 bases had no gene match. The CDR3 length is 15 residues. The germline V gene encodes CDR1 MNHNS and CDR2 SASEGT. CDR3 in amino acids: CASSARDRVGQPQHF. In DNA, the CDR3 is TGTGCCAGCAGTGCCCGGGACAGGGTAGGACAGCCCCAGCATTTT.

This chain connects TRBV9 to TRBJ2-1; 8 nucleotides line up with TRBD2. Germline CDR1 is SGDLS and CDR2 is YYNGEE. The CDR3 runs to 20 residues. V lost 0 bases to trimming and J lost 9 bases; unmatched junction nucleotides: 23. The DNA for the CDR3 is TGTGCCAGCAGCGTAGGCCTCCCCCCTTGGAATTCGCCCAGCGGGGGTGAGCAGTTCTTC. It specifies CASSVGLPPWNSPSGGEQFF. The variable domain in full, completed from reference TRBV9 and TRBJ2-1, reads DSGVTQTPKHLITATGQRVTLRCSPRSGDLSVYWYQQSLDQGLQFLIQYYNGEERAKGNILERFSAQQFPDLHSELNLSSLELGDSALYFCASSVGLPPWNSPSGGEQFFGPGTRLTVL.

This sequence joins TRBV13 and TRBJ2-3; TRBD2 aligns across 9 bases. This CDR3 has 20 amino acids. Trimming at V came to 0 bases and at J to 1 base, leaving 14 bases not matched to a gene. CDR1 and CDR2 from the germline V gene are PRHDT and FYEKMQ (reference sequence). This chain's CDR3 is CASSLGQPLAGDWGTDTQYF. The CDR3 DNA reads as TGTGCCAGCAGCTTAGGCCAACCCTTAGCGGGAGACTGGGGCACAGATACGCAGTATTTT.

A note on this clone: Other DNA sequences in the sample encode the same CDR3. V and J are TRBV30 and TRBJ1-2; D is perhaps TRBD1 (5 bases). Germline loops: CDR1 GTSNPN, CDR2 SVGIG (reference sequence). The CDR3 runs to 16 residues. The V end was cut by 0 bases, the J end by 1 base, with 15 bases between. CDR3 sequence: CAWSVLWGGHNYGYTF. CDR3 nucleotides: TGTGCCTGGAGTGTACTTTGGGGAGGACATAACTATGGCTACACCTTC.

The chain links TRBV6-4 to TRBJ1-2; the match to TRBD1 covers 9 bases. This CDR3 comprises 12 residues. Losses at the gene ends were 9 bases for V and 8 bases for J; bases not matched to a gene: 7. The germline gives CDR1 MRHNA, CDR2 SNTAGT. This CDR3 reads CASRTGVAGYTF. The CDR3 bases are TGTGCCAGTCGGACAGGGGTGGCCGGCTACACCTTC.

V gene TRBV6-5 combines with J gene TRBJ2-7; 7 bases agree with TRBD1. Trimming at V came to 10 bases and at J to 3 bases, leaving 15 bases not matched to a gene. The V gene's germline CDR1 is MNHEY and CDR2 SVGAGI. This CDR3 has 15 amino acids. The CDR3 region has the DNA TGTGCCACCACTTCCGTGAGACAGGGCAACTACGAGCAGTACTTC. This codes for CATTSVRQGNYEQYF.

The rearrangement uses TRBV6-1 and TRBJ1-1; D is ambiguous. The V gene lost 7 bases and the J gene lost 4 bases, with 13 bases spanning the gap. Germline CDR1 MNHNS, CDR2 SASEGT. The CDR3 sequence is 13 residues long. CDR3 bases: TGTGCCAGCATAGTCTCGGTTGGCACTGAAGCTTTCTTT. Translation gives CASIVSVGTEAFF.

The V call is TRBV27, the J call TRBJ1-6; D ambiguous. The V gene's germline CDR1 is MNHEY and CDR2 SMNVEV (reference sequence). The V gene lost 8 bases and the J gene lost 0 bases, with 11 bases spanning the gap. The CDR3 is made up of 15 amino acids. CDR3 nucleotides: TGTGCCAGCGGGCTCGGGAGCTCCTATAATTCACCCCTCCACTTT. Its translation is CASGLGSSYNSPLHF.

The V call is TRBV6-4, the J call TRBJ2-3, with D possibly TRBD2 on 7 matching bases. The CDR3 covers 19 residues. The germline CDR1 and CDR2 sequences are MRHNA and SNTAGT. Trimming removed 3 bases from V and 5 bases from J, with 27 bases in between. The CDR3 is CASSESLAEGGAGRDTQYF. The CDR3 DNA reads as TGTGCCAGCAGTGAGAGTCTAGCGGAAGGGGGAGCGGGTCGAGATACGCAGTATTTT.

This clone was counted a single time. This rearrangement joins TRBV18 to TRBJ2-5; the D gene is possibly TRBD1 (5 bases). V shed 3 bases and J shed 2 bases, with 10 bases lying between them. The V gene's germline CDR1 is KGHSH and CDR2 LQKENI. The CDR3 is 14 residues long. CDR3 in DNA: TGTGCCAGCTCACCCCGACAGACGCAAGAGACCCAGTACTTC. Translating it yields CASSPRQTQETQYF.

Here the CDR3 reads CASAENTGELFF. The CDR3 DNA follows: TGTGCCAGCGCGGAGAACACCGGGGAGCTGTTTTTT. This chain links TRBV2 with TRBJ2-2; D is unresolved. This CDR3 is built from 12 residues. Germline CDR1 SNHLY, CDR2 FYNNEI. Trimming left V 8 bases short and J 1 base short, with 5 bases between.

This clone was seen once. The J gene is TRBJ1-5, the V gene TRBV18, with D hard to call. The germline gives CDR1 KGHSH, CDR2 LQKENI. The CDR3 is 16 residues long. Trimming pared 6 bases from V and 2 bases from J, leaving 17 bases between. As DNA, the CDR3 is TGTGCCAGCTCGGTCGAAGGACGGGGAGGCAATCAGCCCCAGCATTTT. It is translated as CASSVEGRGGNQPQHF.

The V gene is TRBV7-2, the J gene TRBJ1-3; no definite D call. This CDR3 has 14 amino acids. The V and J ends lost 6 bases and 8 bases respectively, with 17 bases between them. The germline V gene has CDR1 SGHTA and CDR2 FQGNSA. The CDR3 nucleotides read TGTGCCAGCAGAAAACTAGTGGGTATAGACACCATATATTTT. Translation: CASRKLVGIDTIYF.

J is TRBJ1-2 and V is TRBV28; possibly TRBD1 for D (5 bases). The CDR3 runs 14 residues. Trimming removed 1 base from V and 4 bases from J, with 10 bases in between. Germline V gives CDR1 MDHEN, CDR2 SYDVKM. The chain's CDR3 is CASSLSRDAYGYTF. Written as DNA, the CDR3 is TGTGCCAGCAGTTTATCCAGGGATGCCTATGGCTACACCTTC.

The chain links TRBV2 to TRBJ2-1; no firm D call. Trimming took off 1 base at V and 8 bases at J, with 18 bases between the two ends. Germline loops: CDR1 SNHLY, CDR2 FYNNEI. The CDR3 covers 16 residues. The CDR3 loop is CASSEVIKVTRDEQFF. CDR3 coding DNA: TGTGCCAGCAGTGAAGTAATCAAGGTCACTCGGGATGAGCAGTTCTTC.

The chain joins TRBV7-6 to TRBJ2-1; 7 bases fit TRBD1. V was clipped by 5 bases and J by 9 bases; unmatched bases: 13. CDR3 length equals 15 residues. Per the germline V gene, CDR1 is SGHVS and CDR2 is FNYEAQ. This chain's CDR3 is CASSPRDSLNSEQFF. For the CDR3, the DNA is TGTGCCAGCAGCCCCAGGGACAGTCTGAACAGTGAGCAGTTCTTC.

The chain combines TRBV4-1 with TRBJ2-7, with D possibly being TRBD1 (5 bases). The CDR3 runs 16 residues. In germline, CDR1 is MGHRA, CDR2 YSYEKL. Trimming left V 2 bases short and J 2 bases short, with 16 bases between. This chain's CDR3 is CASSQPDRKLAYEQYF. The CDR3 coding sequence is TGCGCCAGCAGCCAACCCGACAGAAAGTTGGCCTACGAGCAGTACTTC.

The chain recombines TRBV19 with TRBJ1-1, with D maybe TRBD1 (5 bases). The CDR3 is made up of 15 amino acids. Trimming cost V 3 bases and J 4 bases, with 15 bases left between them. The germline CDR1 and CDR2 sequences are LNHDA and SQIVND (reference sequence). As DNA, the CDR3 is TGTGCCAGTAGTATGGACGCGGGGGGTGGCACTGAAGCTTTCTTT. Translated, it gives CASSMDAGGGTEAFF.

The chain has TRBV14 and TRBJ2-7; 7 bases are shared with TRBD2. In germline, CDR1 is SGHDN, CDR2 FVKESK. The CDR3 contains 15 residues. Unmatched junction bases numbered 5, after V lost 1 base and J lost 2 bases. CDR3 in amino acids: CASSQVQAGTYEQYF. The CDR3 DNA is TGTGCCAGCAGCCAAGTTCAAGCGGGGACCTACGAGCAGTACTTC.

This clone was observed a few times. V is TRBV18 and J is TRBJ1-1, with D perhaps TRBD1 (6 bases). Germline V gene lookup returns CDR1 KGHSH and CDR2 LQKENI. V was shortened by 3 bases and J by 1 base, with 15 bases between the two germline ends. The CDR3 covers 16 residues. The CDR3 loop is CASSPLPQGTNTEAFF. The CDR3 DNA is TGTGCCAGCTCACCTCTCCCGCAGGGGACGAACACTGAAGCTTTCTTT.

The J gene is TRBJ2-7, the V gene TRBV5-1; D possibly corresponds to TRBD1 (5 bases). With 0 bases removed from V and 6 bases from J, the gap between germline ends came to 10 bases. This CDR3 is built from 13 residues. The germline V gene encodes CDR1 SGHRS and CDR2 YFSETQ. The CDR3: CASSLGDSGEQYF. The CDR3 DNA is TGCGCCAGCAGCTTGGGCGACAGTGGCGAGCAGTACTTC.

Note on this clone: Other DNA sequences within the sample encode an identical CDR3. CDR3 amino acids: CASSSPGLAGPNTGELFF. CDR3 bases: TGCGCCAGCAGCAGCCCAGGACTAGCGGGCCCGAACACCGGGGAGCTGTTTTTT. The chain uses TRBV5-1 and TRBJ2-2; 11 positions match TRBD2. The CDR3 length is 18 residues. Germline V gene lookup returns CDR1 SGHRS and CDR2 YFSETQ. J lost 0 bases, V lost 4 bases, and 8 bases had no gene match.

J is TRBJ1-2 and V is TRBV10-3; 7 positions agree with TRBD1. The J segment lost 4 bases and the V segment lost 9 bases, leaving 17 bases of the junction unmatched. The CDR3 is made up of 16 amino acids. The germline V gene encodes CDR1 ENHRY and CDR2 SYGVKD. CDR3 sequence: CAMDKPTGPLVYGYTF. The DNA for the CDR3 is TGTGCCATGGATAAGCCGACAGGGCCCTTGGTCTATGGCTACACCTTC.